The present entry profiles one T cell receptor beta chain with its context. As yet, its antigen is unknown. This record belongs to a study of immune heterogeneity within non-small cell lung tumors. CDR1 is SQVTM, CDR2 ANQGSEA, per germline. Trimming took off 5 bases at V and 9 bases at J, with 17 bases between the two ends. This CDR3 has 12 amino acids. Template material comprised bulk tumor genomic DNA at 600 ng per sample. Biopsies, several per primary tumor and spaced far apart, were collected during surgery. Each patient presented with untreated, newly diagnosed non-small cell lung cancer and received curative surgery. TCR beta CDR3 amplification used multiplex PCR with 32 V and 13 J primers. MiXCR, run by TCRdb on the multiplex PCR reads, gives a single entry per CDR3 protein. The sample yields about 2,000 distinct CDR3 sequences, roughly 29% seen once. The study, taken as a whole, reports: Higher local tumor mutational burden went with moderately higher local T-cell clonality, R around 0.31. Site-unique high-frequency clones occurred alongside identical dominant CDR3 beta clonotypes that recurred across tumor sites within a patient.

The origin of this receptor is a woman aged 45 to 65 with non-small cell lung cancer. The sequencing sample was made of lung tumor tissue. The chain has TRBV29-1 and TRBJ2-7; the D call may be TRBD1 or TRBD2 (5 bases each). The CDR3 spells CSVWGAGEGQYF. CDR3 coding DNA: TGCAGCGTTTGGGGCGCGGGCGAGGGGCAGTACTTC.